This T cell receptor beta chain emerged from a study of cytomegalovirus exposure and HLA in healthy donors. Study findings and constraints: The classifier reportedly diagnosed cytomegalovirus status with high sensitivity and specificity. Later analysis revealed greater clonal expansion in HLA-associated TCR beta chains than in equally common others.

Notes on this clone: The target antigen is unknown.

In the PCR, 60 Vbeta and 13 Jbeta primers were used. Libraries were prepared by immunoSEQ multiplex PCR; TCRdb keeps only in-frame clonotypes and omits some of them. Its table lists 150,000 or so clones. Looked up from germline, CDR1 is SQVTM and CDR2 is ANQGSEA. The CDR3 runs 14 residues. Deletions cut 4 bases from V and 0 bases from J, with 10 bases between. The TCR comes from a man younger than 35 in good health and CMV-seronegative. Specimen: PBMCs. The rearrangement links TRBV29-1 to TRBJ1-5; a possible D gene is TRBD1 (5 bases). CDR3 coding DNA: TGCAGCGTTGGTCAGGGAAATAGCAATCAGCCCCAGCATTTT. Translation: CSVGQGNSNQPQHF. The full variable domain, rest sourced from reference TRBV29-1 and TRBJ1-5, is SAVISQKPSRDICQRGTSLTIQCQVDSQVTMMFWYRQQPGQSLTLIATANQGSEATYESGFVIDKFPISRPNLTFSTLTVSNMSPEDSSIYLCSVGQGNSNQPQHFGDGTRLSIL.